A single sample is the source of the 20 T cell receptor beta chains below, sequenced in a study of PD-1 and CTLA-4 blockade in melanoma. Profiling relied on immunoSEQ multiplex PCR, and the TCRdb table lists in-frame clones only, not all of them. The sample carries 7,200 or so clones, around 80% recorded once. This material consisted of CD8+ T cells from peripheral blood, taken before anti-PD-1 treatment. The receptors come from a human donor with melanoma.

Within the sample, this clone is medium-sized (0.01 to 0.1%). The CDR3 sequence: CASSYLSAGGLEQYF. CDR3 sequence (DNA): TGTGCCAGCAGTTACCTGTCGGCGGGGGGATTGGAGCAGTACTTC. The gene calls are TRBV6-6 and TRBJ2-7; 8 nucleotides match TRBD2. The V segment lost 2 bases and the J segment 7 bases; nucleotides outside the gene matches: 10. CDR1 MNHNY and CDR2 SVGAGI come from the germline V gene (reference sequence). This CDR3 spans 15 amino acids.

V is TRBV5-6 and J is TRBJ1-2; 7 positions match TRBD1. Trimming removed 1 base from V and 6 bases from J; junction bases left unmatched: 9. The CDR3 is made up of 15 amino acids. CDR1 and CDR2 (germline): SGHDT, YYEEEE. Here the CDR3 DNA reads TGTGCCAGCAGCTTGCTGGGTCAGGGGGTAGATGGCTACACCTTC. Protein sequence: CASSLLGQGVDGYTF.

The CDR3 bases are TGTGCCAGCAGTTACTCGGTGCTAGAATCGATGAACACTGAAGCTTTCTTT. It translates to CASSYSVLESMNTEAFF. J is TRBJ1-1 and V is TRBV6-2 or TRBV6-3, with D hard to call. Germline V lookup: CDR1 MNHEY, CDR2 SVGEGT. The CDR3 runs 17 residues. V was trimmed by 0 bases and J by 0 bases, leaving 14 bases between them.

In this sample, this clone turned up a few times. CDR3 sequence reads: CASSQDLWGARETQYF. In DNA form, the CDR3 reads TGTGCCAGCAGCCAAGACCTCTGGGGGGCTAGGGAGACCCAGTACTTC. V usage is TRBV3-1 (or the pseudogene TRBV3-2) and J usage is TRBJ2-5; perhaps D is TRBD1 or TRBD2 (6 bases each). From germline, CDR1 is LGHDT and CDR2 YNNKEL (reference sequence). This CDR3 spans 16 amino acids. V lost 0 bases and J lost 5, with 16 bases in between.

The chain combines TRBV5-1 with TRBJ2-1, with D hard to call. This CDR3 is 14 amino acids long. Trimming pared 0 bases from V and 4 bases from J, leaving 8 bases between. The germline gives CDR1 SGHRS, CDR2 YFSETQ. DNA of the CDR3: TGCGCCAGCAGCTTGGAGTCCAGGTACAATGAGCAGTTCTTC. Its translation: CASSLESRYNEQFF.

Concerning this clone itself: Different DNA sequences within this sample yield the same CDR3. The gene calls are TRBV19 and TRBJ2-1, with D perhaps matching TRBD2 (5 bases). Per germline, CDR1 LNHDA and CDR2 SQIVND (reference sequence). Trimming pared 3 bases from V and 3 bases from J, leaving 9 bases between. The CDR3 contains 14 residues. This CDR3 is CASSIGLDYNEQFF. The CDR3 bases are TGTGCCAGTAGTATTGGACTGGACTACAATGAGCAGTTCTTC.

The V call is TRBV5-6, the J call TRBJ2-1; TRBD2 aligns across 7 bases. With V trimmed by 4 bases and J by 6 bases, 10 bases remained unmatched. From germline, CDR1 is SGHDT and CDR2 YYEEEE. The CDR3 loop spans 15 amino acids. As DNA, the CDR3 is TGTGCCAGCAGCCACGGGACTAAGGCTGGCAATGAGCAGTTCTTC. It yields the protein CASSHGTKAGNEQFF.

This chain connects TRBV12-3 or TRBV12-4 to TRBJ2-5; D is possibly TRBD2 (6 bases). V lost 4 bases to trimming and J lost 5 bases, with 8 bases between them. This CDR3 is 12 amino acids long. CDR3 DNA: TGTGCCAGCAGTTGGGACTTTGAGACCCAGTACTTC. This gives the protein CASSWDFETQYF.

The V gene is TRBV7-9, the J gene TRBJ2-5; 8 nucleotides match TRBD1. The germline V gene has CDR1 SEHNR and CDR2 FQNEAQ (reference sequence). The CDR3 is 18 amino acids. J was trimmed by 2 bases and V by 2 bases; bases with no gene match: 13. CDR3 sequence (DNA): TGTGCCAGCAGCTTATTCCCAGGGGGCGCGGATGTTCAAGAGACCCAGTACTTC. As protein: CASSLFPGGADVQETQYF.

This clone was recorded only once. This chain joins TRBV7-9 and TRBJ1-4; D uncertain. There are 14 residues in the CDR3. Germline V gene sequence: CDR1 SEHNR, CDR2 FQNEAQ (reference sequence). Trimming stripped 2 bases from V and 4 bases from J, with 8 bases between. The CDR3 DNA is TGTGCCAGCAGCTTACCGGCTGTTAATGAAAAACTGTTTTTT. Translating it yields CASSLPAVNEKLFF. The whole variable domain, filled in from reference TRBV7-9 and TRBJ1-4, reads DTGVSQNPRHKITKRGQNVTFRCDPISEHNRLYWYRQTLGQGPEFLTYFQNEAQLEKSRLLSDRFSAERPKGSFSTLEIQRTEQGDSAMYLCASSLPAVNEKLFFGSGTQLSVL.

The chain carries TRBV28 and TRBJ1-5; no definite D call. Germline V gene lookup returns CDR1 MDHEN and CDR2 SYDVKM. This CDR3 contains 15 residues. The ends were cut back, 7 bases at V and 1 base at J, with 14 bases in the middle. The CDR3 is CASTVYVGSNQPQHF. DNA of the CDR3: TGTGCCAGCACCGTTTATGTTGGGAGCAATCAGCCCCAGCATTTT.

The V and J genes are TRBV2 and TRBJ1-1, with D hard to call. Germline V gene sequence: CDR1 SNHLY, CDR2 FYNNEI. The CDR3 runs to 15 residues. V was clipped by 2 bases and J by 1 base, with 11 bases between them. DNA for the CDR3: TGTGCCAGCAGTGAATGGACCCTACAGAACACTGAAGCTTTCTTT. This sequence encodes CASSEWTLQNTEAFF.

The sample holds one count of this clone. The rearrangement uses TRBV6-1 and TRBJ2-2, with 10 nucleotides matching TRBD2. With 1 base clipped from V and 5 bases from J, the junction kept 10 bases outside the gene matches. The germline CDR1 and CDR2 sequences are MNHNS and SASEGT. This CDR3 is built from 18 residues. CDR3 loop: CASSEERIIAGGTGELFF. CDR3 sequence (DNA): TGTGCCAGCAGTGAAGAGAGGATTATAGCGGGAGGTACCGGGGAGCTGTTTTTT.

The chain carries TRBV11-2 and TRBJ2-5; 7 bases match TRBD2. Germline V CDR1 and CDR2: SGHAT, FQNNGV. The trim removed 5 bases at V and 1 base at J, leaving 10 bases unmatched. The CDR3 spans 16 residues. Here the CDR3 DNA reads TGTGCCAGCAGCCTCCCAGCTAGCGGCCCCCAAGAGACCCAGTACTTC. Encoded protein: CASSLPASGPQETQYF.

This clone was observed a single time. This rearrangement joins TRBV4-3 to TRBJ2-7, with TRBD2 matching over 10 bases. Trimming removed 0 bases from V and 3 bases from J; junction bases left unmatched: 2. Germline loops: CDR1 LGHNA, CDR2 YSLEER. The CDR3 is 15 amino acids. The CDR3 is CASSQDRTSGYEQYF. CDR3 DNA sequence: TGCGCCAGCAGCCAAGATCGGACTAGCGGCTACGAGCAGTACTTC.

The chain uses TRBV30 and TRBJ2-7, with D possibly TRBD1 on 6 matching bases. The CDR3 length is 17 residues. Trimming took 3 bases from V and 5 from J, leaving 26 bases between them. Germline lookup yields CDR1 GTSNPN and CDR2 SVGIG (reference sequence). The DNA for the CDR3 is TGTGCCTGGAGGTCTTATCTACTCGGGACACAAAGAGACGAGCAGTACTTC. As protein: CAWRSYLLGTQRDEQYF.

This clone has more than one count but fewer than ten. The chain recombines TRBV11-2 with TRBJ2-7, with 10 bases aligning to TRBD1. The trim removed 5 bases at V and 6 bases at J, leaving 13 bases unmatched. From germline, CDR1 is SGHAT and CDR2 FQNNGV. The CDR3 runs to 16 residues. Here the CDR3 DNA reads TGTGCCAGCAGCAAACTAGGGGGACAGGGGATTCCCGAGCAGTACTTC. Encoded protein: CASSKLGGQGIPEQYF. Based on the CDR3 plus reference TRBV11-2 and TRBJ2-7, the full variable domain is EAGVAQSPRYKIIEKRQSVAFWCNPISGHATLYWYQQILGQGPKLLIQFQNNGVVDDSQLPKDRFSAERLKGVDSTLKIQPAKLEDSAVYLCASSKLGGQGIPEQYFGPGTRLTVT.

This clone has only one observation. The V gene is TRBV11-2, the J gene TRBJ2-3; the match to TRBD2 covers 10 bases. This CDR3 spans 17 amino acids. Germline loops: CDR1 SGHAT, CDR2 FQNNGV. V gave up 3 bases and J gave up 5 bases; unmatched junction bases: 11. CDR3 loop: CASSFPASGSRGDTQYF. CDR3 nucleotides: TGTGCCAGCAGCTTCCCGGCTAGCGGGAGCCGGGGAGATACGCAGTATTTT.

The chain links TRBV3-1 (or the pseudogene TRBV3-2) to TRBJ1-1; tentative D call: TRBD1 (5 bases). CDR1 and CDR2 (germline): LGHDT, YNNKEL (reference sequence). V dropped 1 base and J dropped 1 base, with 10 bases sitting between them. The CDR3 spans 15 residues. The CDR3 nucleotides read TGTGCCAGCAGCCAAGTCGGGGGAGGGAACACTGAAGCTTTCTTT. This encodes CASSQVGGGNTEAFF.

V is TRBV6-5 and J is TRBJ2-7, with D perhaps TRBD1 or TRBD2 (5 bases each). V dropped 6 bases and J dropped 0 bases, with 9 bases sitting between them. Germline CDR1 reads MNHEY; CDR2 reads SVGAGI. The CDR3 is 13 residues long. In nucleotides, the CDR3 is TGTGCCAGCAGCCCCGGGGCCTCCTACGAGCAGTACTTC. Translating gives CASSPGASYEQYF.